Each of the 24 T cell receptor beta chains below was sequenced from the same sample in a study of technical replicates of blood from a few donors (dated 2017 in TCRdb). Preparation of the library involved the immunoSEQ multiplex PCR assay. TCRdb obtained this table from immuneACCESS and retained in-frame rearrangements with V and J assigned. These tables miss some clones; where compared with another copy, unresolved V genes account for less than half of the shortfall, and the remainder is unexplained. For this sample the table gives approximately 60,000 clones, of which approximately 86% were detected only once. 5.1% of the sample is held by the ten biggest clonotypes. Specimen: PBMCs. Receptors originate from a human donor in good health. Some clones in this sample may be carry-over from other donors' samples.

V is TRBV14 and J is TRBJ2-7, with 7 bases identical to TRBD2. The CDR3 length is 13 residues. Germline loops: CDR1 SGHDN, CDR2 FVKESK. Trimming at V came to 10 bases and at J to 4 bases, leaving 10 bases not matched to a gene. The CDR3 DNA sequence: TGTGCCACCCAAAGGGCTAGCGGTTACGAGCAGTACTTC. This encodes CATQRASGYEQYF.

The chain uses TRBV15 and TRBJ2-3; D is ambiguous. The V end was cut by 0 bases, the J end by 5 bases, with 15 bases between. CDR1 and CDR2 from the germline V gene are LNHNV and YYDKDF (reference sequence). CDR3 length equals 16 residues. CDR3 loop: CATSRDFAEPGDTQYF. The DNA of the CDR3 is TGTGCCACCAGCAGAGATTTCGCGGAGCCTGGAGATACGCAGTATTTT. The full variable domain, with the rest looked up from reference TRBV15 and TRBJ2-3, is DAMVIQNPRYQVTQFGKPVTLSCSQTLNHNVMYWYQQKSSQAPKLLFHYYDKDFNNEADTPDNFQSRRPNTSFCFLDIRSPGLGDTAMYLCATSRDFAEPGDTQYFGPGTRLTVL.

The chain has TRBV10-1 and TRBJ1-4; TRBD1 is a possible D gene (6 bases). The CDR3 extends over 16 amino acids. Germline V gene data show CDR1 as WNHNN and CDR2 as SYGVQD (reference sequence). The V end was cut by 11 bases, the J end by 7 bases, with 26 bases between. CDR3 sequence: CAASDGHRDWSEKLFF. The CDR3 DNA follows: TGCGCCGCTAGTGACGGACACAGGGATTGGAGTGAAAAACTGTTTTTT.

The rearrangement links TRBV28 to TRBJ2-7, with 12 bases lining up with TRBD2. Germline loops: CDR1 MDHEN, CDR2 SYDVKM. The CDR3 contains 15 residues. Trimming took 6 bases from V and 6 from J; bases not matched to a gene: 9. CDR3 region: CASSLGLAGQGEQYF. The CDR3 coding sequence is TGTGCCAGCAGCCTCGGACTAGCGGGACAAGGCGAGCAGTACTTC. Supplemented by reference TRBV28 and TRBJ2-7, the full variable domain reads DVKVTQSSRYLVKRTGEKVFLECVQDMDHENMFWYRQDPGLGLRLIYFSYDVKMKEKGDIPEGYSVSREKKERFSLILESASTNQTSMYLCASSLGLAGQGEQYFGPGTRLTVT.

This clone appeared a few times. The chain has TRBV10-3 and TRBJ1-2, with D perhaps TRBD1 (5 bases). Germline V gene data show CDR1 as ENHRY and CDR2 as SYGVKD. The V and J ends lost 7 bases and 5 bases respectively, with 14 bases between them. The length of the CDR3 is 13 residues. DNA of the CDR3: TGTGCCATCACCCCGGACGGGGGATATGGCTACACCTTC. It is translated as CAITPDGGYGYTF.

The chain combines TRBV7-9 with TRBJ1-4, with D unresolved. The V gene's germline CDR1 is SEHNR and CDR2 FQNEAQ (reference sequence). The CDR3 has 15 residues. The ends were cut back, 0 bases at V and 4 bases at J, with 9 bases in the middle. CDR3 bases: TGTGCCAGCAGCTTAGCGGTTCAGATTAATGAAAAACTGTTTTTT. Its protein is CASSLAVQINEKLFF.

This chain joins TRBV9 and TRBJ2-4; D ambiguous. Trimming took 0 bases from V and 5 from J, leaving 9 bases between them. The CDR3 length is 14 residues. CDR1 is SGDLS, CDR2 YYNGEE, per germline. CDR3 region: CASSVGSAQNIQYF. The CDR3 bases are TGTGCCAGCAGCGTAGGAAGCGCACAAAACATTCAGTACTTC.

This clone was found once. The chain joins TRBV7-2 to TRBJ2-1; 7 positions agree with TRBD2. The V and J ends lost 5 bases and 6 bases, in that order; junction bases with no gene match: 10. The CDR3 sequence is 15 residues long. Germline loops: CDR1 SGHTA, CDR2 FQGNSA. The DNA of the CDR3 is TGTGCCAGCAGCGCCCCCTCCGGGACTACCAATGAGCAGTTCTTC. This translates into CASSAPSGTTNEQFF.

The rearrangement links TRBV6-1 to TRBJ1-1; D is perhaps TRBD1 (5 bases). CDR1 and CDR2 (germline): MNHNS, SASEGT. The CDR3 spans 12 residues. V dropped 3 bases and J dropped 8 bases, with 10 bases sitting between them. CDR3 sequence: CASSEGYREAFF. The DNA of the CDR3 is TGTGCCAGCAGTGAGGGGTACAGGGAAGCTTTCTTT.

This clone was found once. The CDR3 sequence: CASSKLGTGNTDTQYF. In DNA form, the CDR3 reads TGTGCCAGCAGCAAGTTGGGGACAGGGAACACAGATACGCAGTATTTT. The rearrangement joins TRBV9 to TRBJ2-3; the match to TRBD1 covers 9 bases. Germline V gene sequence: CDR1 SGDLS, CDR2 YYNGEE. V shed 4 bases and J 2 bases; nucleotides not matched to a gene: 8. The CDR3 consists of 16 residues.

The chain combines TRBV6-5 with TRBJ1-4, with 9 bases that match TRBD1. The germline gives CDR1 MNHEY, CDR2 SVGAGI. V was clipped by 0 bases and J by 8 bases; unmatched bases: 1. This CDR3 spans 14 amino acids. CDR3 residues: CASSYSQGAEKLFF. The CDR3 coding sequence is TGTGCCAGCAGTTACTCACAGGGGGCGGAAAAACTGTTTTTT.

Here the CDR3 DNA reads TGTGCCAGCAGTAGCGGAAACACAGATACGCAGTATTTT. Translated, it gives CASSSGNTDTQYF. V is TRBV5-4 and J is TRBJ2-3, with D possibly being TRBD2 (6 bases). The germline V and J ends were trimmed by 5 bases and 2 bases, with 9 bases remaining between them. The CDR3 has 13 amino acids. Germline CDR1 reads SGHNT; CDR2 reads YYREEE (reference sequence).

The gene calls are TRBV4-1 and TRBJ2-1, with a weak D call TRBD1 (6 bases). CDR1 is MGHRA and CDR2 is YSYEKL in the germline V gene. There are 16 residues in the CDR3. The V and J ends lost 1 base and 5 bases respectively, with 15 bases between them. The CDR3 reads CASSQVWGPGHNEQFF. The DNA of the CDR3 is TGCGCCAGCAGCCAAGTTTGGGGGCCCGGGCACAATGAGCAGTTCTTC.

The gene calls are TRBV6-4 and TRBJ2-1; TRBD1 agrees at 7 bases. CDR3 size: 13 residues. With V trimmed by 3 bases and J by 8 bases, 4 bases remained unmatched. CDR1 and CDR2 (germline): MRHNA, SNTAGT. DNA for the CDR3: TGTGCCAGCAGTGAGAACGGACAGGATGAGCAGTTCTTC. This codes for CASSENGQDEQFF.

This chain connects TRBV18 to TRBJ2-7; possible D gene TRBD2, 6 bases. CDR1 is KGHSH and CDR2 is LQKENI in the germline V gene. The CDR3 is made up of 14 amino acids. Deletions cut 0 bases from V and 6 bases from J, with 12 bases between. For the CDR3, the DNA is TGTGCCAGCTCACCACCGTCGGGAGTTGGCGAGCAGTACTTC. Amino acid sequence: CASSPPSGVGEQYF.

This sequence joins TRBV6-5 and TRBJ2-7, with a tentative D call TRBD2 (5 bases). Germline CDR1 and CDR2: MNHEY and SVGAGI. Between the trimmed V and J ends, which lost 2 bases and 2 bases, there was a span of 10 bases. The CDR3 runs 14 residues. CDR3 bases: TGTGCCAGCAGTTACCAACGGGGAACCTACGAGCAGTACTTC. This sequence encodes CASSYQRGTYEQYF.

The V call is TRBV29-1, the J call TRBJ2-7; D is unresolved. The CDR3 has 12 residues. V lost 4 bases and J 3 bases, leaving 10 bases between the germline ends. The germline gives CDR1 SQVTM, CDR2 ANQGSEA. CDR3 nucleotides: TGCAGCGTTGGACTTAACTTCTACGAGCAGTACTTC. This encodes CSVGLNFYEQYF.

The chain couples TRBV14 to TRBJ2-7; D not resolved. The CDR3 has 14 residues. Deletions cut 5 bases from V and 6 bases from J, with 17 bases between. The germline CDR1 and CDR2 sequences are SGHDN and FVKESK. The CDR3 nucleotides are TGTGCCAGCAGCTCCCCGCTACTACCGCGCGAGCAGTACTTC. This codes for CASSSPLLPREQYF.

This chain connects TRBV14 to TRBJ2-2; no clear D. Trimming took 1 base from V and 2 from J, leaving 2 bases between them. Germline-derived CDR1 and CDR2 are SGHDN and FVKESK. CDR3 size: 13 residues. CDR3 nucleotide sequence: TGTGCCAGCAGCCAAGTAAACACCGGGGAGCTGTTTTTT. Encoded protein: CASSQVNTGELFF.

Here the CDR3 reads CASSGSDRDYTF. CDR3 DNA: TGTGCCAGCAGCGGGTCAGACAGGGACTACACCTTC. J is TRBJ1-2 and V is TRBV7-6, with 7 bases fitting TRBD1. Trimming removed 5 bases from V and 10 bases from J; junction bases left unmatched: 7. CDR1 SGHVS and CDR2 FNYEAQ come from the germline V gene. This CDR3 spans 12 amino acids.

This chain joins TRBV7-3 and TRBJ2-1; TRBD2 agrees at 11 bases. The CDR3 contains 15 residues. From germline, CDR1 is SGHTA and CDR2 FQGTGA. The junction had 9 bases not matched to a gene; V was cut back by 5 bases and J by 9 bases. The CDR3 DNA is TGTGCCAGCAGCACCAATAGCGGGGGGGCCCGTGAGCAGTTCTTC. It yields the protein CASSTNSGGAREQFF.

CDR3 residues: CASSLFSTNTGELFF. CDR3 coding DNA: TGCGCCAGCAGCTTGTTTTCCACGAACACCGGGGAGCTGTTTTTT. This chain links TRBV5-1 with TRBJ2-2; D unresolved. The CDR3 has 15 amino acids. Trimming pared 1 base from V and 0 bases from J, leaving 7 bases between. Germline CDR1 is SGHRS and CDR2 is YFSETQ.

The CDR3 nucleotides are TGCAGCGTTCAACAGGGGACCGGGGAGCTGTTTTTT. Its protein product is CSVQQGTGELFF. This rearrangement joins TRBV29-1 to TRBJ2-2; 7 bases fit TRBD1. V lost 5 bases to trimming and J lost 5 bases; unmatched junction nucleotides: 2. Germline V lookup: CDR1 SQVTM, CDR2 ANQGSEA. The CDR3 spans 12 residues.

The chain joins TRBV10-3 to TRBJ2-5; a possible D gene is TRBD2 (5 bases). The CDR3 totals 15 residues. Trimming shortened V by 0 bases and J by 5 bases, and 13 bases separated the two germline ends. Germline V CDR1 and CDR2: ENHRY, SYGVKD. The CDR3, as DNA: TGTGCCATCAGTGAGTCAACTAGTCTCTCGGAGACCCAGTACTTC. Translated: CAISESTSLSETQYF.